This T cell receptor (beta chain) was captured by sequencing in a study of graft-versus-host responses after intestinal transplantation. Study in general: Isolated intestinal, liver-intestinal, or multivisceral transplants were what recipients had. Whole-study findings and limits: There were GvH clones found in recipient marrow, and some of them appeared first in ileum or blood. The study found high graft-versus-host to host-versus-graft clonal ratios in allografts of patients with graft-donor T cell macrochimerism.

This clone has only one observation. The target antigen is unknown. Data came from immunoSEQ multiplex PCR; TCRdb stores just in-frame clones and leaves some out. The table lists some 70,000 clones, over 85% of them singletons. Specimen: bone marrow, collected 734 days after intestinal transplantation. This receptor was taken from a human patient who received an intestinal transplant, so some T cells may come from the graft donor.

Here the CDR3 reads CASSLAARNNEQFF. CDR3 in DNA: TGTGCCAGCAGCTTAGCGGCCCGAAACAATGAGCAGTTCTTC. V usage is TRBV11-2 and J usage is TRBJ2-1; D remains ambiguous. The CDR3 length is 14 residues. The germline V and J ends were trimmed by 1 base and 5 bases, with 9 bases remaining between them. The germline V gene encodes CDR1 SGHAT and CDR2 FQNNGV.